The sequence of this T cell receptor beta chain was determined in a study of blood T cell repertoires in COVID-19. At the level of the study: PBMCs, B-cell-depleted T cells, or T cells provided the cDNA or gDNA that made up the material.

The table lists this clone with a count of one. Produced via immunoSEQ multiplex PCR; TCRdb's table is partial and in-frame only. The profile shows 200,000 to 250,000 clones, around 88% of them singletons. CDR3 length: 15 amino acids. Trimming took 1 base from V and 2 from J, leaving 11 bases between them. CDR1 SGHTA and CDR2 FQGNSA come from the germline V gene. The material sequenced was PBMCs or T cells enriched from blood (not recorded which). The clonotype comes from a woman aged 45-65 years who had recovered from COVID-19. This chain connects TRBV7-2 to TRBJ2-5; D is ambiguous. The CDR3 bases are TGTGCCAGCAGCTTAGGGTCGGCTAGACAAGAGACCCAGTACTTC. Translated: CASSLGSARQETQYF.